This T cell receptor beta chain was identified in a study of cytomegalovirus exposure and HLA in healthy donors. Use of 60 Vbeta and 13 Jbeta primers characterized the PCR. Profiled with immunoSEQ multiplex PCR; TCRdb holds only in-frame clones, not every one. The sample yields 130,000 to 150,000 clones, 75% to 90% seen once. Study results and caveats: The study flagged around 160 TCR beta chains as cytomegalovirus-associated.

As regards this clone: What it binds is unknown.

Between the trimmed V and J ends, which lost 5 bases and 5 bases, there was a span of 9 bases. This CDR3 region has 12 residues. The germline V gene encodes CDR1 MDHEN and CDR2 SYDVKM. This receptor was taken from a woman aged 25-40 years in good health and CMV-seronegative. The source material was PBMCs. The V call is TRBV28, the J call TRBJ1-2; no reliable D call. CDR3 amino acids: CASSPAGYGYTF. DNA of the CDR3: TGTGCCAGCAGTCCCGCCGGGTATGGCTACACCTTC.